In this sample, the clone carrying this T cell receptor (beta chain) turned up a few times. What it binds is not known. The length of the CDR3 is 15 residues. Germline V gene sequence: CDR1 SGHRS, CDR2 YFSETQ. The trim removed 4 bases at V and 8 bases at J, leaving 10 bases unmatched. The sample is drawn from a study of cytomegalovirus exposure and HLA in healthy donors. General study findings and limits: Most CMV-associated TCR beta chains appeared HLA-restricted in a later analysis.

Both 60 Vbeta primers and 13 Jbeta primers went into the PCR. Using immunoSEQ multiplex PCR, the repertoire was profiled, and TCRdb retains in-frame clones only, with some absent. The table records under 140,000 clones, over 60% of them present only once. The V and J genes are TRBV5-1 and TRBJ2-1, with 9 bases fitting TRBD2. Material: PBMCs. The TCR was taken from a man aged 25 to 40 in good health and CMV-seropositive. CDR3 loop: CASSPLAGGPDEQFF. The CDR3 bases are TGCGCCAGCAGCCCCCTTGCGGGGGGGCCGGATGAGCAGTTCTTC.